One T cell receptor beta chain is described in this entry. Its antigen specificity is not known. No base quality values were provided; no much bigger clone lies one nucleotide off. The same CDR3 can be traced to other DNA sequences in this sample. The sample comes from a study of shared clonotypes between healthy human individuals (dated by TCRdb to about 2020). Some background on the complete study: Three men and a couple of women, aged 18 to 49 years, made up the cohort. For each donor, CD4 naive and CD4 memory were each run on three plates, CD8 naive on two plates, and CD8 memory on one plate. To estimate repertoire size and how much clonotypes are shared between individuals, the study performed deep sequencing of blood TCR repertoires from roughly five healthy adults. Different laboratories and diverse techniques were used to prepare libraries and sequence TCR repertoires, to increase sequencing depth and limit assay-specific biases. Each donor's leukapheresis produced roughly between roughly 0.94 and 9.5 billion PBMCs. The paper's findings and limits, for the study overall: Compared with non-shared clonotypes, the clonotypes found in all four sorted-subset donors had higher generation probabilities. Approximately 4.8% of naive CD4, around 3.6% of naive CD8, about 2.1% of memory CD4, and 0.35% to 0.4% of memory CD8 clonotypes were shared across a few donors. The small number of donors limited the genetic and exposure-history diversity represented. Based on pairwise subsampling, the degree of clonotype sharing among donors was expected to be affected by sequencing depth. Estimated clonotype richness was generally larger for naive than for memory subsets. Even with the large sequencing depth, rarefaction of the sorted-subset datasets indicated that sequencing was incomplete. Sampling was limited to blood, and TCR repertoires in tissue likely differ from TCR repertoires in blood.

TCR CDR3 regions were amplified from genomic DNA by multiplex PCR using the deep immunoSEQ assay. Genomic DNA extracted from each cell subset was distributed evenly over all wells of several immunoSEQ 96-well plates, and each plate served as one replicate. For sorted subsets, approximately 200 ng of genomic DNA, equivalent to 25,000 to 35,000 T cell genomes, went into each replicate PCR. Purified libraries were quantified with a Qubit 3.0 fluorometer, sized on a Bioanalyzer 2100, and re-quantified with the KAPA Library Quantification kit. Every immunoSEQ 96-well plate was sequenced on a dedicated single-read 150-cycle Illumina NextSeq 550 flow cell. The authors' analysis ran thus. The immunoSEQ output contained only junctional sequences without quality scores, so filtering could not match that applied to full-length reads. To assign V/J genes and CDR3, sequences were annotated against IMGT germline references using PyIR, a Python wrapper for IgBLAST v1.9. Reads were removed for weak V/J assignments (E-value above 1e-6), missing CDR3, stop codons, out-of-frame junctions, or ambiguous translated residues. V3J clonotypes were defined as sequences sharing an identical inferred V gene, J gene, and CDR3 amino acid sequence. Percentage overlap between repertoires was computed as shared unique clonotypes divided by the size of the smaller repertoire. RTK rarefaction, the Chao1 estimator, and Recon v2.1 estimates of unobserved clonotypes were used to assess repertoire richness. For all TCRbeta clonotypes obtained by the gDNA method from a few donors, generation probabilities were computed with OLGA. TCRdb holds this immuneACCESS table with in-frame rearrangements only. Some clones are missing; in checked studies, unresolved V genes explain under half, and the rest has no known cause. V, J and clone size are taken as reported in that table, and D and trimming were inferred from the DNA itself. A total of some 660,000 clones appear in this sample, around 73% of them only once. 1.5% to 2% of the sample is held by the ten biggest clonotypes.

Donors were healthy HIV-negative adults with no recently reported acute infections or vaccinations. Every donor was a Caucasian adult residing in Nashville, Tennessee, USA. CD4+ T cells were enriched by magnetic negative selection; naive cells were then positively selected on CD45RA, and the negative fraction formed the memory subset. Blood was obtained by leukapheresis, after which PBMCs were separated by Ficoll-Histopaque density gradient centrifugation and cryopreserved in liquid nitrogen vapor phase. Analytical flow cytometry was used to check the purity and quantity of each magnetically sorted T cell population. From each sorted fraction, genomic DNA was isolated and quantified by UV absorbance on a Nanodrop 2000c. This clonotype was obtained from a woman aged 25 to 45 in good health. The sequencing input was memory CD4+ T cells sorted from blood. The sample's cell subset or site label is to be understood as: CD45RA-negative fraction.

The bases are TGCAGTGCTAGTACAGACTATGGCTACACCTTC. Translated, this gives CSASTDYGYTF. The sequence is built from TRBV20-1 and TRBJ1-2; the D gene assignment is ambiguous. Reading from cysteine to phenylalanine, the CDR3 counts 11 amino acids. Only the CDR3 DNA stays, 33 bases, in frame from base 1. In the germline V gene (reference sequence), CDR1 corresponds to DFQATT and CDR2 to SNEGSKA. V was cut back by 3 bases and J by 3 bases, leaving a gap of 5 bases between them.